These 21 T cell receptor beta chains came from one sample sequenced in a study of beta chain features in type 1 diabetes. Every isolated RNA sample was fully reverse transcribed, so sequencing captured expressed TCRB transcripts. The protocol was immunoSEQ multiplex PCR, while the TCRdb copy is restricted to in-frame clones and leaves out a portion. Found here are 900,000 or so clones, roughly 15% of them singletons; the top ten hold about 0.025%. Source material: naive CD4+ T cells from blood. These receptors were taken from a woman aged 18-29 years in good health.

The chain recombines TRBV9 with TRBJ2-3; 7 nucleotides align to TRBD1. Germline V lookup: CDR1 SGDLS, CDR2 YYNGEE. CDR3 size: 15 residues. Trimming at V came to 3 bases and at J to 2 bases, leaving 6 bases not matched to a gene. Here the CDR3 DNA reads TGTGCCAGCAGCGATGGGACAGCTGTCACAGATACGCAGTATTTT. This sequence encodes CASSDGTAVTDTQYF.

The chain has TRBV29-1 and TRBJ2-1; TRBD2 agrees at 14 bases. The V gene end was trimmed by 8 bases and the J gene end by 2 bases; junction bases not matched to a gene: 11. The CDR3 runs to 17 residues. Germline loops: CDR1 SQVTM, CDR2 ANQGSEA. The CDR3 nucleotides read TGCAGCTTCCTAGGGACTAGCGGGAGATCGGCCTACAATGAGCAGTTCTTC. It specifies CSFLGTSGRSAYNEQFF.

This chain joins TRBV5-1 and TRBJ2-5, with 10 bases matching TRBD2. There are 17 residues in the CDR3. Germline V gives CDR1 SGHRS, CDR2 YFSETQ. With V trimmed by 0 bases and J by 1 base, 6 bases remained unmatched. The CDR3 reads CASSLAGLAGGQETQYF. CDR3 in DNA: TGCGCCAGCAGCTTGGCCGGGTTAGCGGGAGGCCAAGAGACCCAGTACTTC.

The genes are TRBV5-4 and TRBJ2-1, with 8 positions matching TRBD2. V gave up 0 bases and J gave up 9 bases; unmatched junction bases: 14. The CDR3 loop spans 17 amino acids. CDR1 and CDR2 from the germline V gene are SGHNT and YYREEE (reference sequence). The CDR3 bases are TGTGCCAGCAGCTTGGGGGCCAGAGGACTAGCTGGGGGTGAGCAGTTCTTC. Its protein product is CASSLGARGLAGGEQFF. Full variable domain (outside the CDR3, taken from reference TRBV5-4 and TRBJ2-1): ETGVTQSPTHLIKTRGQQVTLRCSSQSGHNTVSWYQQALGQGPQFIFQYYREEENGRGNFPPRFSGLQFPNYSSELNVNALELDDSALYLCASSLGARGLAGGEQFFGPGTRLTVL.

The chain employs TRBV19 and TRBJ2-7, with TRBD1 matching 11 bases. There are 15 residues in the CDR3. Germline CDR1 LNHDA, CDR2 SQIVND (reference sequence). The V and J ends lost 4 bases and 6 bases, in that order; junction bases with no gene match: 8. In nucleotides, the CDR3 is TGTGCCAGTAGTACCGGCGGACAGGGGGCGGGCGAGCAGTACTTC. Translated: CASSTGGQGAGEQYF.

With regard to this clone: The same CDR3 arises from other DNA sequences in this sample as well. The chain employs TRBV7-9 and TRBJ2-5; weak D call: TRBD1 (6 bases). The CDR3 contains 12 residues. Per germline, CDR1 SEHNR and CDR2 FQNEAQ (reference sequence). V shed 4 bases and J shed 3 bases, with 6 bases lying between them. Here the CDR3 reads CASSWTEETQYF. CDR3 DNA: TGTGCCAGCAGCTGGACAGAAGAGACCCAGTACTTC.

This clone has just a few counts. This sequence joins TRBV28 and TRBJ2-1; 8 positions agree with TRBD2. The germline V gene encodes CDR1 MDHEN and CDR2 SYDVKM. This CDR3 region has 13 residues. Trimming cost V 5 bases and J 9 bases; bases outside gene matches: 6. The CDR3 nucleotides are TGTGCCAGCAGTACCGGGACTAGGATTGAGCAGTTCTTC. This codes for CASSTGTRIEQFF.

In its sample, this clone was seen a few times. The chain couples TRBV28 to TRBJ2-1; 8 bases match TRBD2. The junction had 16 bases not matched to a gene; V was cut back by 5 bases and J by 10 bases. CDR1 is MDHEN and CDR2 is SYDVKM in the germline V gene. The CDR3 loop spans 16 amino acids. CDR3 residues: CASSPPYAGGLEEQFF. For the CDR3, the DNA is TGTGCCAGCAGTCCACCTTATGCGGGAGGCCTGGAAGAGCAGTTCTTC.

The table lists this clone with a few counts. DNA of the CDR3: TGTGCCAGTTCGGACAGGCCGAATCAGCCCCAGCATTTT. Translated: CASSDRPNQPQHF. The V call is TRBV19, the J call TRBJ1-5; 7 bases fit TRBD1. In germline, CDR1 is LNHDA, CDR2 SQIVND (reference sequence). The CDR3 has 13 amino acids. J gave up 4 bases and V 8 bases, and 5 bases lay outside the gene matches.

V is TRBV2 and J is TRBJ2-4; 14 bases align to TRBD2. Looked up from germline, CDR1 is SNHLY and CDR2 is FYNNEI. The CDR3 sequence is 20 residues long. The trim removed 6 bases at V and 0 bases at J, leaving 13 bases unmatched. The CDR3: CASSPMTSGRAQLAKNIQYF. CDR3 DNA: TGTGCCAGCAGCCCTATGACTAGCGGGAGGGCCCAACTAGCCAAAAACATTCAGTACTTC.

The chain recombines TRBV7-2 with TRBJ2-3; 7 nucleotides align to TRBD2. There are 14 residues in the CDR3. Losses at the gene ends were 5 bases for V and 6 bases for J; bases not matched to a gene: 8. The germline V gene has CDR1 SGHTA and CDR2 FQGNSA. The CDR3 DNA is TGTGCCAGCAGCCCACGACTAGCCTCGGATACGCAGTATTTT. Residues: CASSPRLASDTQYF. Supplemented by reference TRBV7-2 and TRBJ2-3, the full variable domain reads GAGVSQSPSNKVTEKGKDVELRCDPISGHTALYWYRQSLGQGLEFLIYFQGNSAPDKSGLPSDRFSAERTGGSVSTLTIQRTQQEDSAVYLCASSPRLASDTQYFGPGTRLTVL.

This clone was seen more than once but under ten times. The V and J genes are TRBV7-2 and TRBJ2-7; 8 bases align to TRBD2. Per the germline V gene, CDR1 is SGHTA and CDR2 is FQGNSA. V lost 10 bases and J lost 3; bases outside the gene matches: 8. This CDR3 is built from 13 residues. The CDR3 protein is CATKAGDNYEQYF. The DNA for the CDR3 is TGTGCCACGAAAGCGGGAGACAACTACGAGCAGTACTTC.

This clone was counted only a few times. The chain is built from TRBV6-1 and TRBJ2-3; tentative D call: TRBD1 (6 bases). The V and J ends lost 4 bases and 1 base respectively, with 6 bases between them. Germline V CDR1 and CDR2: MNHNS, SASEGT. The CDR3 extends over 13 amino acids. The CDR3 DNA reads as TGTGCCAGCAGTGGACAGGGCACAGATACGCAGTATTTT. Its protein product is CASSGQGTDTQYF.

This clone was seen more than once but under ten times. As DNA, the CDR3 is TGTGCCATAAGTAGCGGGACGAACACTGAAGCTTTCTTT. Translation gives CAISSGTNTEAFF. V and J are TRBV10-3 and TRBJ1-1; D is possibly TRBD1 (5 bases). CDR3 length equals 13 residues. Germline lookup yields CDR1 ENHRY and CDR2 SYGVKD. Between the trimmed V and J ends, which lost 9 bases and 1 base, there was a span of 12 bases.

This clone was seen only a few times. This chain links TRBV4-3 with TRBJ2-5; unclear D gene. Trimming left V 4 bases short and J 5 bases short, with 17 bases between. CDR1 LGHNA and CDR2 YSLEER come from the germline V gene. The CDR3 consists of 15 residues. Here the CDR3 DNA reads TGCGCCAGCAGCCCTCGGACCGCCGTGGAGGAGACCCAGTACTTC. Amino acids: CASSPRTAVEETQYF.

This clone was detected a few times. The chain employs TRBV6-1 and TRBJ2-2; maybe TRBD2 (6 bases). Between the trimmed V and J ends, which lost 2 bases and 1 base, there was a span of 14 bases. Germline V lookup: CDR1 MNHNS, CDR2 SASEGT. This CDR3 is built from 17 residues. CDR3 sequence (DNA): TGTGCCAGCAGTGAATCTTTTATCGGGGGGAACACCGGGGAGCTGTTTTTT. Residues: CASSESFIGGNTGELFF.

This clone was counted only a few times. This sequence joins TRBV7-9 and TRBJ2-1; 12 bases are shared with TRBD2. The CDR3 is 15 amino acids. The germline gives CDR1 SEHNR, CDR2 FQNEAQ (reference sequence). The J segment lost 9 bases and the V segment lost 2 bases, leaving 5 bases of the junction unmatched. The CDR3 coding sequence is TGTGCCAGCAGCTTAAGACTAGCGGGAGAAGGTGAGCAGTTCTTC. Translating it yields CASSLRLAGEGEQFF.

This clone was seen more than once but under ten times. The CDR3 spells CASSSDTGELFF. DNA of the CDR3: TGTGCCAGCAGCTCGGACACCGGGGAGCTGTTTTTT. The chain couples TRBV7-2 to TRBJ2-2; no firm D call. The V end lost 4 bases, the J end lost 3 bases, and 3 bases lay between the germline ends. CDR1 is SGHTA and CDR2 is FQGNSA in the germline V gene. The CDR3 has 12 amino acids.

The chain employs TRBV18 and TRBJ2-1; tentative D call: TRBD1 (5 bases). The germline gives CDR1 KGHSH, CDR2 LQKENI. The CDR3 spans 13 residues. The germline V and J ends were trimmed by 6 bases and 8 bases, with 14 bases remaining between them. CDR3: CASSPQGWDEQFF. The CDR3 nucleotides read TGTGCCAGCTCGCCCCAGGGATGGGATGAGCAGTTCTTC.

This clone showed up just a few times. The chain couples TRBV10-3 to TRBJ2-2; 13 nucleotides agree with TRBD2. The CDR3 has 16 amino acids. Germline V gene lookup returns CDR1 ENHRY and CDR2 SYGVKD. With 6 bases clipped from V and 5 bases from J, the junction kept 6 bases outside the gene matches. The CDR3 loop is CAISQTSGRSTGELFF. DNA for the CDR3: TGTGCCATCAGCCAGACTAGCGGGAGGTCAACCGGGGAGCTGTTTTTT.

This clone turned up a few times. The chain employs TRBV6-5 and TRBJ2-4; no definite D call. CDR1 and CDR2 from the germline V gene are MNHEY and SVGAGI. The germline V and J ends were trimmed by 0 bases and 7 bases, with 10 bases remaining between them. The CDR3 totals 14 residues. This CDR3 reads CASSYSMRGNIQYF. For the CDR3, the DNA is TGTGCCAGCAGTTACTCGATGCGTGGGAACATTCAGTACTTC.